The rows below give T cell receptor beta chains drawn from one sample of a study of cytomegalovirus exposure and HLA in healthy donors. Here immunoSEQ multiplex PCR was the method, and the copy in TCRdb shows in-frame clones only, minus some. The table includes 120,000 or so clones, around 80% detected once. Sequenced sample: PBMCs. These TCRs come from a man in his thirties or forties in good health and CMV-seropositive. CDR3s include the opening cysteine and the closing phenylalanine or tryptophan. D genes are given only for firm matches. Some rows have no size entry. The others give once, few or many, or a class for an expanded clone.

J	D	size	length	V	DNA	CDR3
TRBJ2-3	-	-	12	TRBV5-6	TGTGCCAGCAGCTTGGGACTAGATACGCAGTATTTT	CASSLGLDTQYF
TRBJ1-2	TRBD1	-	13	TRBV7-2	TGTGCCAGCAGTCCCGGGACAGGGAATGGCTACACCTTC	CASSPGTGNGYTF
TRBJ2-6	-	-	16	TRBV5-4	TGTGCCAGCAGCTTGATGTGGGGGCCTGGGGCCAACGTCCTGACTTTC	CASSLMWGPGANVLTF
TRBJ1-5	-	-	14	TRBV27	TGTGCCAGCAGTTTCACTTATAGCAATCAGCCCCAGCATTTT	CASSFTYSNQPQHF
TRBJ2-7	-	-	14	TRBV5-1	TGCGCCAGCAGCTACAGCACGAACATCGCCGAGCAGTACTTC	CASSYSTNIAEQYF
TRBJ1-4	-	-	16	TRBV15	TGTGCCACCAGCAGAGAAGGGGCAGGTACTAATGAAAAACTGTTTTTT	CATSREGAGTNEKLFF
TRBJ2-5	-	-	16	TRBV9	TGTGCCAGCAGCGTGGGAACCGGGACTTTCCAAGAGACCCAGTACTTC	CASSVGTGTFQETQYF
TRBJ2-1	TRBD2	few	18	TRBV28	TGTGCCAGCAGTTTGTCACCGGGACTAGGGACTACCTACAATGAGCAGTTCTTC	CASSLSPGLGTTYNEQFF
TRBJ1-5	-	-	14	TRBV5-6	TGTGCCAGCAGCTTGGGCACCTCGGTTCAGCCCCAGCATTTT	CASSLGTSVQPQHF
TRBJ2-2	-	-	15	TRBV13	TGTGCCAGCAGCCCAGACTCTTTGAACACCGGGGAGCTGTTTTTT	CASSPDSLNTGELFF
TRBJ1-2	-	-	15	TRBV30	TGTGCCTGGAGTGCCCCGGACAGCAGATATTATGGCTACACCTTC	CAWSAPDSRYYGYTF
TRBJ1-1	TRBD1	once	15	TRBV27	TGTGCCAGCAGTGGACAGGGGCGGCGGAACACTGAGGCTTTCTTT	CASSGQGRRNTEAFF
TRBJ2-5	-	-	15	TRBV18	TGTGCCAGCTCACCAACGGTGCGGGGATCAGAGACCCAGTACTTC	CASSPTVRGSETQYF